What follows are 20 T cell receptor beta chains derived from one specimen sequenced in a study of blood T cell repertoires in COVID-19. Sequencing used immunoSEQ multiplex PCR; TCRdb keeps in-frame clones, though not all of them. The sample has about 180,000 clones; approximately 83% are singletons. The sequenced sample consisted of peripheral blood. Source of these receptors: a human donor in a cohort sampled during active COVID-19.

The genes are TRBV4-1 and TRBJ2-2, with 12 positions matching TRBD2. This CDR3 comprises 15 residues. Germline loops: CDR1 MGHRA, CDR2 YSYEKL. With 3 bases clipped from V and 5 bases from J, the junction kept 1 base outside the gene matches. The CDR3 sequence: CASSHLAGGTGELFF. Written as DNA, the CDR3 is TGCGCCAGCAGCCACCTAGCGGGAGGGACCGGGGAGCTGTTTTTT.

This clone was found a few times. The identical CDR3 is also encoded by other nucleotide sequences in the sample. The V call is TRBV6-5, the J call TRBJ2-7, with 12 bases lining up with TRBD2. V lost 6 bases to trimming and J lost 5 bases; unmatched junction nucleotides: 5. Germline V gene data show CDR1 as MNHEY and CDR2 as SVGAGI. The CDR3 extends over 14 amino acids. In nucleotides, the CDR3 is TGTGCCAGCAGCCCGACTAGCGGGAGCGACGAGCAGTACTTC. Encoded protein: CASSPTSGSDEQYF.

This rearrangement joins TRBV7-6 to TRBJ2-1; 10 nucleotides line up with TRBD1. The CDR3 contains 15 residues. V gave up 5 bases and J gave up 4 bases; unmatched junction bases: 5. CDR1 SGHVS and CDR2 FNYEAQ come from the germline V gene. The CDR3 sequence is CASSLDRGFYNEQFF. For the CDR3, the DNA is TGTGCCAGCAGCCTGGACAGGGGGTTTTACAATGAGCAGTTCTTC.

The rearrangement uses TRBV18 and TRBJ2-7, with TRBD2 matching 8 bases. The V gene end was trimmed by 3 bases and the J gene end by 2 bases; junction bases not matched to a gene: 18. Germline assignment: CDR1 KGHSH and CDR2 LQKENI. The CDR3 is made up of 19 amino acids. The CDR3 sequence: CASSPYPGAQREHAYEQYF. CDR3 DNA: TGTGCCAGCTCACCCTACCCAGGGGCCCAGCGGGAGCATGCCTACGAGCAGTACTTC.

This sequence joins TRBV20-1 and TRBJ1-4; possibly TRBD1 for D (6 bases). The germline gives CDR1 DFQATT, CDR2 SNEGSKA (reference sequence). This CDR3 is 14 amino acids long. Trimming pared 3 bases from V and 7 bases from J, leaving 15 bases between. CDR3 region: CSASSSAGAEKLFF. The CDR3 region has the DNA TGCAGTGCTAGTTCCTCGGCAGGGGCTGAAAAACTGTTTTTT.

The chain recombines TRBV4-2 with TRBJ2-1; D gene unclear. This CDR3 comprises 13 residues. The germline V gene encodes CDR1 LGHNA and CDR2 YNFKEQ. V lost 0 bases, J lost 4 bases, and 4 bases lay in between. This CDR3 reads CASSQERYNEQFF. As DNA, the CDR3 is TGTGCCAGCAGCCAAGAGAGATACAATGAGCAGTTCTTC.

V and J are TRBV4-1 and TRBJ2-3, with 10 bases identical to TRBD2. Germline V CDR1 and CDR2: MGHRA, YSYEKL. The CDR3 runs 16 residues. V shed 3 bases and J 5 bases; nucleotides not matched to a gene: 8. DNA of the CDR3: TGCGCCAGCAGCCAGAAAGCGGGGGGGCCGGGAGATACGCAGTATTTT. It encodes CASSQKAGGPGDTQYF.

This chain connects TRBV29-1 to TRBJ2-5, with TRBD2 identical over 10 bases. J gave up 0 bases and V 2 bases, and 3 bases lay outside the gene matches. The CDR3 contains 15 residues. Looked up from germline, CDR1 is SQVTM and CDR2 is ANQGSEA. CDR3 DNA sequence: TGCAGCGTTGAAACTAGCGGGGTGTACCAAGAGACCCAGTACTTC. It is translated as CSVETSGVYQETQYF.

V and J are TRBV12-3 or TRBV12-4 and TRBJ2-7; a weak D match, TRBD1 (6 bases). V was cut by 3 bases and J by 7 bases, with 13 bases left in between. The CDR3 loop spans 13 amino acids. The CDR3 sequence is CASSFDRPREQYF. The DNA for the CDR3 is TGTGCCAGCAGTTTTGACAGGCCAAGGGAGCAGTACTTC.

The CDR3 DNA reads TGTGCCAGCAGCGTAGAAGAGGAGAGCGGCTACACCTTC. It is translated as CASSVEEESGYTF. The rearrangement joins TRBV9 to TRBJ1-2; D gene unclear. The V end was cut by 0 bases, the J end by 8 bases, with 11 bases between. Germline V CDR1 and CDR2: SGDLS, YYNGEE. This CDR3 has 13 amino acids.

The J gene is TRBJ2-3, the V gene TRBV11-3; TRBD2 aligns across 12 bases. V shed 2 bases, J shed 0 bases, and the junction held 6 bases outside the gene matches. This CDR3 region has 18 residues. The germline V gene encodes CDR1 SGHNT and CDR2 YENEEA. CDR3 sequence (DNA): TGTGCCAGCAGCTTAAGAGCTAGCGGGGGGGCTAGCACAGATACGCAGTATTTT. It codes for CASSLRASGGASTDTQYF.

The chain recombines TRBV19 with TRBJ1-1; possible D gene TRBD1, 5 bases. Trimming shortened V by 5 bases and J by 5 bases, and 12 bases separated the two germline ends. CDR3 length equals 13 residues. Germline V lookup: CDR1 LNHDA, CDR2 SQIVND (reference sequence). This CDR3 is CASSPDGGTEAFF. The DNA of the CDR3 is TGTGCCAGTAGTCCAGACGGGGGGACTGAAGCTTTCTTT. Using reference TRBV19 and TRBJ1-1 for the parts outside the CDR3, the full variable domain is DGGITQSPKYLFRKEGQNVTLSCEQNLNHDAMYWYRQDPGQGLRLIYYSQIVNDFQKGDIAEGYSVSREKKESFPLTVTSAQKNPTAFYLCASSPDGGTEAFFGQGTRLTVV.

This chain links TRBV9 with TRBJ2-7; 7 bases are a match to TRBD1. This CDR3 region has 13 residues. In germline, CDR1 is SGDLS, CDR2 YYNGEE. With 1 base clipped from V and 6 bases from J, the junction kept 4 bases outside the gene matches. Here the CDR3 reads CASSVRAGGEQYF. The CDR3, as DNA: TGTGCCAGCAGCGTAAGGGCAGGGGGCGAGCAGTACTTC.

This clone was observed a few times. This chain links TRBV7-2 with TRBJ2-7, with D uncertain. Between the trimmed V and J ends, which lost 4 bases and 0 bases, there was a span of 22 bases. Germline assignment: CDR1 SGHTA and CDR2 FQGNSA. CDR3 size: 18 residues. DNA for the CDR3: TGTGCCAGCAGCTCCTTAGTTAGCTCGACCTTAAGCTCCTACGAGCAGTACTTC. It yields the protein CASSSLVSSTLSSYEQYF.

The rearrangement uses TRBV7-9 and TRBJ2-5; TRBD2 matches 8 bases. The trim removed 0 bases at V and 5 bases at J, leaving 5 bases unmatched. Germline V lookup: CDR1 SEHNR, CDR2 FQNEAQ (reference sequence). CDR3 length equals 15 residues. The CDR3 sequence is CASSLATGGGETQYF. The CDR3 DNA reads as TGTGCCAGCAGCTTAGCAACGGGAGGGGGGGAGACCCAGTACTTC.

The V call is TRBV18, the J call TRBJ1-2; 9 bases agree with TRBD1. With V trimmed by 2 bases and J by 0 bases, 4 bases remained unmatched. This CDR3 region has 16 residues. CDR1 and CDR2 from the germline V gene are KGHSH and LQKENI. The CDR3 here is CASSPFTGGTNYGYTF. CDR3 bases: TGTGCCAGCTCACCATTTACAGGGGGCACTAACTATGGCTACACCTTC.

The chain is built from TRBV28 and TRBJ1-1; no clear D. V was cut by 6 bases and J by 0 bases, with 14 bases left in between. The CDR3 is made up of 15 amino acids. Germline CDR1 reads MDHEN; CDR2 reads SYDVKM. The CDR3 nucleotides read TGTGCCAGCAGCCGCGCGACAATATTGAACACTGAAGCTTTCTTT. Its protein product is CASSRATILNTEAFF.

This clone was seen more than once but under ten times. This sequence joins TRBV27 and TRBJ1-5; D is perhaps TRBD1 (5 bases). Germline-derived CDR1 and CDR2 are MNHEY and SMNVEV (reference sequence). Trimming pared 5 bases from V and 0 bases from J, leaving 14 bases between. The CDR3 has 16 amino acids. The CDR3 DNA sequence: TGTGCCAGCAGTCCCCAGACAGCGTATAGCAATCAGCCCCAGCATTTT. Translated, it gives CASSPQTAYSNQPQHF.

This chain joins TRBV19 and TRBJ2-1; tentatively, D is TRBD2 (5 bases). Germline loops: CDR1 LNHDA, CDR2 SQIVND (reference sequence). The germline V and J ends were trimmed by 6 bases and 0 bases, with 15 bases remaining between them. There are 16 residues in the CDR3. CDR3 DNA: TGTGCCAGTAGCCTTACTAGTACCGGCTCCTACAATGAGCAGTTCTTC. This gives the protein CASSLTSTGSYNEQFF.

J is TRBJ1-2 and V is TRBV6-5; no firm D call. V lost 5 bases, J lost 1 base, and 14 bases lay in between. This CDR3 spans 15 amino acids. Germline lookup yields CDR1 MNHEY and CDR2 SVGAGI. DNA for the CDR3: TGTGCCAGCAGTCCCTCGGCGGGGAATAACTATGGCTACACCTTC. Residues: CASSPSAGNNYGYTF.